This T cell receptor (beta chain) was recorded in a study of blood T cells in healthy people across ages. Study findings and constraints: Leaving the PBMCs unsorted stopped any conclusive comparison of naive versus antigen-experienced cells.

Researchers report isolating at least 6.5 million PBMCs per sample. V was cut by 3 bases and J by 7 bases, with 13 bases left in between. CDR3 length: 14 amino acids. The germline V gene has CDR1 MNHEY and CDR2 SMNVEV (reference sequence). This clonotype occurred once. Antigen specificity is unknown. Then a second PCR, running about 6 to 12 cycles, was carried out with a sample-barcoded 5' primer and a J-beta primer mix. TCRdb fed the 5' RACE reads into MiXCR, producing one record per CDR3 protein. The sample shows about a million distinct CDR3 sequences, about 53% of them seen only once. The receptor comes from a woman aged 55-70 years in good health. The gene calls are TRBV27 and TRBJ1-5, with a possible D match to TRBD1 (5 bases). The sequenced material came from blood. The CDR3 region is CASSLVGTGQPQHF. The DNA for the CDR3 is TGTGCCAGCAGTTTGGTTGGGACGGGACAGCCCCAGCATTTT.